The sequence of this T cell receptor (beta chain) was determined in a study of a mutant IDH1 vaccine in newly diagnosed glioma. Overall study: Among treated patients, around 60% were male and about 38% female, and mean age was 40.4 years.

The table came from immunoSEQ multiplex PCR; TCRdb's copy has only in-frame clones and leaves some out. The profile shows about 54,000 clones, approximately 80% of them singletons. Time point of the sample: baseline, week 1 (first vaccination visit). Treatment: pre-vaccination baseline after standard-of-care therapy. The clonotype originates from a man younger than 35 with glioma. This material consisted of PBMCs, taken from a glioma patient treated with radiotherapy, temozolomide or both.

DNA for the CDR3: TGTGCCAGCAGTCGACAGGGCCTAAGCAATCAGCCCCAGCATTTT. As protein: CASSRQGLSNQPQHF. The V and J genes are TRBV9 and TRBJ1-5; TRBD1 matches at 7 bases. CDR1 and CDR2 (germline): SGDLS, YYNGEE. This CDR3 has 15 residues. V lost 5 bases, J lost 1 base, and 6 bases stayed unmatched.